Listed here are 15 T cell receptor beta chains from one sample, sequenced in a study of brain T cells in children with intractable seizures (dated by TCRdb to about 2021). The sample's time point label, decoded: resected brain tissue, or blood drawn just prior to surgery. The library came from the immunoSEQ multiplex PCR assay. TCRdb obtained this table from immuneACCESS and retained in-frame rearrangements with V and J assigned. These tables miss some clones; where compared with another copy, unresolved V genes account for less than half of the shortfall, and the remainder is unexplained. This sample comprises 62,000 or so clones, roughly 95% of them detected only once. Jointly, the top ten make up 0.38% of the sample. This material consisted of peripheral blood, taken at surgery. These receptor sequences come from a boy younger than two with focal cortical dysplasia and intractable seizures.

This clone occurred once. The J gene is TRBJ2-5, the V gene TRBV3-1 (or the pseudogene TRBV3-2); possibly TRBD2 for D (5 bases). Germline loops: CDR1 LGHDT, CDR2 YNNKEL (reference sequence). This CDR3 is 15 amino acids long. V shed 5 bases and J shed 4 bases, with 17 bases lying between them. CDR3 in DNA: TGTGCCAGCAGCTTTAACGTGGGGAGCGGAGAGACCCAGTACTTC. Protein product: CASSFNVGSGETQYF.

The chain couples TRBV10-3 to TRBJ1-3; no definite D call. Trimming removed 3 bases from V and 1 base from J, with 4 bases in between. Germline V gene sequence: CDR1 ENHRY, CDR2 SYGVKD. The CDR3 runs 13 residues. The CDR3 bases are TGTGCCATCAGTGACGGGTCTGGAAACACCATATATTTT. Protein product: CAISDGSGNTIYF.

The V call is TRBV5-5, the J call TRBJ2-1; D unclear. The V gene lost 0 bases and the J gene lost 3 bases, with 4 bases spanning the gap. The CDR3 is 13 amino acids. Germline V gene sequence: CDR1 SGHKS, CDR2 YYEKEE (reference sequence). CDR3 sequence: CASSLGDYNEQFF. The CDR3 bases are TGTGCCAGCAGCTTGGGGGACTACAATGAGCAGTTCTTC. Full variable domain (rest looked up from reference TRBV5-5 and TRBJ2-1): DAGVTQSPTHLIKTRGQQVTLRCSPISGHKSVSWYQQVLGQGPQFIFQYYEKEERGRGNFPDRFSARQFPNYSSELNVNALLLGDSALYLCASSLGDYNEQFFGPGTRLTVL.

This chain uses TRBV19 with TRBJ2-1; 13 bases are shared with TRBD2. The V gene's germline CDR1 is LNHDA and CDR2 SQIVND (reference sequence). Germline trimming cut 5 bases from V and 6 bases from J; bases unmatched to any gene: 7. The CDR3 runs to 16 residues. In DNA, the CDR3 is TGTGCCAGTAGTGAGCGACTAGCGGGAGGCCTCAATGAGCAGTTCTTC. This sequence encodes CASSERLAGGLNEQFF.

The CDR3 here is CASSIWTGGVYNEQFF. The CDR3 DNA is TGTGCCAGTAGTATATGGACAGGGGGCGTCTACAATGAGCAGTTCTTC. The chain combines TRBV19 with TRBJ2-1; TRBD1 matches at 11 bases. V lost 2 bases and J lost 3; bases outside the gene matches: 3. Germline CDR1 reads LNHDA; CDR2 reads SQIVND (reference sequence). The CDR3 extends over 16 amino acids.

The rearrangement uses TRBV5-4 and TRBJ2-3; 9 bases agree with TRBD1. The CDR3 sequence is 16 residues long. CDR1 SGHNT and CDR2 YYREEE come from the germline V gene (reference sequence). The V gene end was trimmed by 7 bases and the J gene end by 2 bases; junction bases not matched to a gene: 11. The CDR3 protein is CASFPLGTGNTDTQYF. In nucleotides, the CDR3 is TGTGCCAGCTTTCCCCTAGGGACAGGGAACACAGATACGCAGTATTTT.

This chain uses TRBV4-1 with TRBJ2-1, with D perhaps TRBD2 (6 bases). V shed 3 bases and J shed 8 bases, with 11 bases lying between them. The CDR3 has 13 amino acids. From germline, CDR1 is MGHRA and CDR2 YSYEKL. CDR3 loop: CASSHRWGDEQFF. As DNA, the CDR3 is TGCGCCAGCAGCCACCGATGGGGGGATGAGCAGTTCTTC.

The V gene is TRBV10-1, the J gene TRBJ2-5, with 7 positions matching TRBD2. The CDR3 spans 16 residues. Germline CDR1 and CDR2: WNHNN and SYGVQD (reference sequence). After removal of 3 bases from V and 4 bases from J, the junction contained 11 bases not matched to a gene. In DNA form, the CDR3 reads TGCGCCAGCAGTGATCCCGGGAGCCCGGGGGGAGAGACCCAGTACTTC. This codes for CASSDPGSPGGETQYF.

This clone appeared a single time. The rearrangement uses TRBV7-9 and TRBJ2-7, with D possibly being TRBD2 (6 bases). V was shortened by 3 bases and J by 0 bases, with 18 bases between the two germline ends. Per the germline V gene, CDR1 is SEHNR and CDR2 is FQNEAQ (reference sequence). CDR3 length: 17 residues. The CDR3 coding sequence is TGTGCCAGCAGCTTGTGGGGGGATATCAAGAGCTCCTACGAGCAGTACTTC. This codes for CASSLWGDIKSSYEQYF.

This sequence joins TRBV5-6 and TRBJ1-1; no clear D gene. The germline gives CDR1 SGHDT, CDR2 YYEEEE. The CDR3 is 14 amino acids. V was shortened by 3 bases and J by 0 bases, with 9 bases between the two germline ends. The CDR3 bases are TGTGCCAGCAGCTCTGTCGGCCTGAACACTGAAGCTTTCTTT. Translating it yields CASSSVGLNTEAFF.

The chain joins TRBV7-9 to TRBJ2-2; D may correspond to TRBD1 or TRBD2 (5 bases each). This CDR3 contains 14 residues. Germline loops: CDR1 SEHNR, CDR2 FQNEAQ (reference sequence). Between the trimmed V and J ends, which lost 4 bases and 1 base, there was a span of 7 bases. CDR3 protein: CASSWDGNTGELFF. In nucleotides, the CDR3 is TGTGCCAGCAGCTGGGACGGGAACACCGGGGAGCTGTTTTTT.

This chain uses TRBV27 with TRBJ2-2, with D unresolved. Trimming shortened V by 10 bases and J by 7 bases, and 13 bases separated the two germline ends. The CDR3 runs to 12 residues. Germline values: CDR1 MNHEY, CDR2 SMNVEV (reference sequence). CDR3 DNA: TGTGCCACCTTATCCGACCTCGGGGAGCTGTTTTTT. Translation gives CATLSDLGELFF.

The chain uses TRBV7-6 and TRBJ2-7; 9 bases align to TRBD1. V dropped 4 bases and J dropped 4; count of bases not matched to a gene: 8. The CDR3 runs 15 residues. Germline assignment: CDR1 SGHVS and CDR2 FNYEAQ. CDR3 in DNA: TGTGCCAGCAGCTCAACCGGGACAGGGCAGTACGAGCAGTACTTC. As protein: CASSSTGTGQYEQYF.

The V call is TRBV5-4, the J call TRBJ2-1; possible D gene TRBD2, 6 bases. The V gene lost 4 bases and the J gene lost 2 bases, with 16 bases spanning the gap. The CDR3 covers 16 residues. Germline CDR1 SGHNT, CDR2 YYREEE (reference sequence). The CDR3 here is CASSADYSGAYNEQFF. The CDR3 coding sequence is TGTGCCAGCAGCGCCGACTATAGCGGAGCCTACAATGAGCAGTTCTTC.

The chain carries TRBV9 and TRBJ1-2; D might be TRBD1 (5 bases). Per the germline V gene, CDR1 is SGDLS and CDR2 is YYNGEE. This CDR3 contains 14 residues. The V and J ends lost 0 bases and 0 bases respectively, with 6 bases between them. The CDR3 loop is CASSVGGTNYGYTF. The CDR3 bases are TGTGCCAGCAGCGTAGGGGGGACTAACTATGGCTACACCTTC.